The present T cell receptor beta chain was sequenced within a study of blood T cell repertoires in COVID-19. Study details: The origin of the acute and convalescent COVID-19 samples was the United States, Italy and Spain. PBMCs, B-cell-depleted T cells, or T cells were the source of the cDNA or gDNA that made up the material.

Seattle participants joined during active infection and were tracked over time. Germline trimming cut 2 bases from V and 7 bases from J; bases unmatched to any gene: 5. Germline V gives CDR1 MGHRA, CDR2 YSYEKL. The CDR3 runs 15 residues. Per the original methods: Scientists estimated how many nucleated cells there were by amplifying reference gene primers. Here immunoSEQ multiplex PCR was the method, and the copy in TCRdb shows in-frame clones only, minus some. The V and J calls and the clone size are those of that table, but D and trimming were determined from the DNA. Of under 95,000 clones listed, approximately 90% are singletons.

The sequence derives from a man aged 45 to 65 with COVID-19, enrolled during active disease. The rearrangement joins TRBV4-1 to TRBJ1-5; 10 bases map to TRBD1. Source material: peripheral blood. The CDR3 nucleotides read TGCGCCAGCAGCCAACTGACAGGGGGCGAGCAGCCCCAGCATTTT. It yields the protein CASSQLTGGEQPQHF.